The present T cell receptor (beta chain) was sequenced within a study of blood T cell repertoires in COVID-19. As for the study in general: The United States, Italy and Spain were the sources of the acute and convalescent COVID-19 samples. T cells, B-cell-depleted T cells, or PBMCs supplied cDNA or gDNA.

Authors' analysis steps: Amplifying reference gene primers gave estimates of nucleated cell counts. TCRdb keeps only in-frame clones here, not all; method: immunoSEQ multiplex PCR. The V and J calls and clone size come from that table; D and trimming were worked out from the DNA. The sample holds approximately 150,000 clones, approximately 87% seen once. The CDR3 is made up of 15 amino acids. Germline V CDR1 and CDR2: SGHDT, YYEEEE. V lost 4 bases and J lost 9; bases outside the gene matches: 7. The V call is TRBV5-6, the J call TRBJ1-6; 10 bases agree with TRBD1. The receptor's source is a woman in her 70s with acute or convalescent COVID-19. Sample: peripheral blood. In nucleotides, the CDR3 is TGTGCCAGCAGCCAAAGGGACAGGGGCCTTTCACCCCTCCACTTT. It encodes CASSQRDRGLSPLHF.